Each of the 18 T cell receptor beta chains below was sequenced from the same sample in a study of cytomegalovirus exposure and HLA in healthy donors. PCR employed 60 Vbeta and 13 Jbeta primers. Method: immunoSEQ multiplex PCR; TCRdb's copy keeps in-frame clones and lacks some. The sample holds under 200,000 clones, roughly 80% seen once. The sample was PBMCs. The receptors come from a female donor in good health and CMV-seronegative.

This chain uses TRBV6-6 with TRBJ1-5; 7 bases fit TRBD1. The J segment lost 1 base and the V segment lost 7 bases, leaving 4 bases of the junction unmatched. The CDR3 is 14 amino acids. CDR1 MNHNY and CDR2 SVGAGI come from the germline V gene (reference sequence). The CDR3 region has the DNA TGTGCCAGCAACTTACAGGGGAGCAATCAGCCCCAGCATTTT. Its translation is CASNLQGSNQPQHF.

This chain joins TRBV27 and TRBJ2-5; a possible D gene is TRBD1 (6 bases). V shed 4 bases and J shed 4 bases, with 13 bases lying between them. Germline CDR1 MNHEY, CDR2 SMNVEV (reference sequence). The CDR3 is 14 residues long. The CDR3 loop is CASSSQGQGETQYF. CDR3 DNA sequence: TGTGCCAGCAGTTCGCAGGGGCAGGGAGAGACCCAGTACTTC.

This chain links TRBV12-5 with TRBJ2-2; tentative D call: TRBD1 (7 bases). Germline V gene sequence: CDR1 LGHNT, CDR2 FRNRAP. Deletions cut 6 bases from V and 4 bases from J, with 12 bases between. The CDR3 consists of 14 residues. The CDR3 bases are TGTGCTAGTGGGGGGGGACAGTTCACCGGGGAGCTGTTTTTT. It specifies CASGGGQFTGELFF.

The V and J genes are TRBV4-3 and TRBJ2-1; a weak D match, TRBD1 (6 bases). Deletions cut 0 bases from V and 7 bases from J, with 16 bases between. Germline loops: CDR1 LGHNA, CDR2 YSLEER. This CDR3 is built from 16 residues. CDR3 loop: CASSQDSYRVKNEQFF. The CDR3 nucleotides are TGCGCCAGCAGCCAAGATTCATACAGGGTAAAAAATGAGCAGTTCTTC.

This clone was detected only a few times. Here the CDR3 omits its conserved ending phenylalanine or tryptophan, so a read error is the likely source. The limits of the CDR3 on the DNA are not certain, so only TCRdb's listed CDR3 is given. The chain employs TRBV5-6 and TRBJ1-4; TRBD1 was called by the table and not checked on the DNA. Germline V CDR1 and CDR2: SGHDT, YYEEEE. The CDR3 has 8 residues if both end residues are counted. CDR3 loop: CASSLGQL.

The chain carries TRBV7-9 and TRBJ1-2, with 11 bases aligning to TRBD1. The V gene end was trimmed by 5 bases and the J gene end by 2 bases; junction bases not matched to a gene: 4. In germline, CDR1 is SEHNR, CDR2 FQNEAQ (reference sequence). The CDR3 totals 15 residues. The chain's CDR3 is CASSRTGGGNYGYTF. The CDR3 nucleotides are TGTGCCAGCAGCCGGACAGGGGGCGGGAACTATGGCTACACCTTC.

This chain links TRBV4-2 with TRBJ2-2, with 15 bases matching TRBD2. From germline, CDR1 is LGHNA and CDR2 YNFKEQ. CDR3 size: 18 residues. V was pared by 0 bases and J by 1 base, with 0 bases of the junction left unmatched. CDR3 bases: TGTGCCAGCAGCCAAGAGGGACTAGCGGGAGGGAACACCGGGGAGCTGTTTTTT. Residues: CASSQEGLAGGNTGELFF.

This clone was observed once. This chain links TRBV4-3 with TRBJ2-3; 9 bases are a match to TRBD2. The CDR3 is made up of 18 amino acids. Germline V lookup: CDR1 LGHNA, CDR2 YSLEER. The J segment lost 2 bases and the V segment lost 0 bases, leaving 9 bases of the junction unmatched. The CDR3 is CASSQDGNSGGFTDTQYF. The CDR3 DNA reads TGCGCCAGCAGCCAAGATGGGAATAGCGGGGGTTTCACAGATACGCAGTATTTT.

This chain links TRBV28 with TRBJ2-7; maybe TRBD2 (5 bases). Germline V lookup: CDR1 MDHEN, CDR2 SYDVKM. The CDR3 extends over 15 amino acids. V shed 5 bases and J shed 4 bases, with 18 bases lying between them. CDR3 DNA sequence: TGTGCCAGCAGTGCGGGTAACTCGGGATATTACGAGCAGTACTTC. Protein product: CASSAGNSGYYEQYF.

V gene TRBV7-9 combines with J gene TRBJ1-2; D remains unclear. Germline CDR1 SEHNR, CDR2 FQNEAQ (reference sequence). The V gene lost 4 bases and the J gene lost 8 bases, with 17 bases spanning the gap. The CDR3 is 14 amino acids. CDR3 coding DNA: TGTGCCAGCAGCTCGGACCTGGCCGGGAAGGGCTACACCTTC. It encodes CASSSDLAGKGYTF.

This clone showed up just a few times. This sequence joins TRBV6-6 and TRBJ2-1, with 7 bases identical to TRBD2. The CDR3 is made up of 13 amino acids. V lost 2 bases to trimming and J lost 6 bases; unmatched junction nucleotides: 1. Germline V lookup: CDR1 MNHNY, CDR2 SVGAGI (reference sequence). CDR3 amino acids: CASSYRGVNEQFF. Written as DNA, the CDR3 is TGTGCCAGCAGTTACCGGGGGGTCAATGAGCAGTTCTTC.

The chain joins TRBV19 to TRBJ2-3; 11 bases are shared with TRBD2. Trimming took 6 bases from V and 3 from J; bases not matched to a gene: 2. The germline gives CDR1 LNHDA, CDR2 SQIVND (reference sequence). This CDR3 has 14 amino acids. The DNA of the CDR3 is TGTGCCAGTAGAACTAGCGGGGGAACAGATACGCAGTATTTT. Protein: CASRTSGGTDTQYF.

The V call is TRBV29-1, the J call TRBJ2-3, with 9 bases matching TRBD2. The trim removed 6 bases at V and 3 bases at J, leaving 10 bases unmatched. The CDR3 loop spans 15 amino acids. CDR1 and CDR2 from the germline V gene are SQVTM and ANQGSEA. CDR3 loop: CSVVLAGARTDTQYF. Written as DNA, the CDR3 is TGCAGCGTCGTATTAGCGGGAGCGAGAACAGATACGCAGTATTTT.

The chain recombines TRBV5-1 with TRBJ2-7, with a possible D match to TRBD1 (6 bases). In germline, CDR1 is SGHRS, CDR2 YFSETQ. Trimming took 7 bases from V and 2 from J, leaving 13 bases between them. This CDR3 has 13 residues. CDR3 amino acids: CASRDTNTYEQYF. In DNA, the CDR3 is TGCGCCAGCCGGGACACGAACACCTACGAGCAGTACTTC.

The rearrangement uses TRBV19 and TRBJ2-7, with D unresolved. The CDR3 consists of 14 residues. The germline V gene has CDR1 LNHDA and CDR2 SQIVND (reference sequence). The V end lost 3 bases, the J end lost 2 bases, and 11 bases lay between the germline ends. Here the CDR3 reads CASSMGEGPYEQYF. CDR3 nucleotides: TGTGCCAGTAGTATGGGCGAAGGTCCCTACGAGCAGTACTTC.

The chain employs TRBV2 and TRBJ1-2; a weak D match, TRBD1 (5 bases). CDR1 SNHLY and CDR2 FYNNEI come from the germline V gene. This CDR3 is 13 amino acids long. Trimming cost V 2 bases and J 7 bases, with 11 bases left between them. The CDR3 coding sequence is TGTGCCAGCAGTGAATCGGGGGGGGGTGGCTACACCTTC. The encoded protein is CASSESGGGGYTF.

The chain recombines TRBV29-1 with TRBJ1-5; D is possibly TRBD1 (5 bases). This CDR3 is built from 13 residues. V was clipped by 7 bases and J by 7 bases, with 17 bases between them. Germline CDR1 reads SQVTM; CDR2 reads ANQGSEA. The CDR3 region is CSGGGGTDQPQHF. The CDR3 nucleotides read TGCAGCGGTGGGGGAGGAACAGACCAGCCCCAGCATTTT.

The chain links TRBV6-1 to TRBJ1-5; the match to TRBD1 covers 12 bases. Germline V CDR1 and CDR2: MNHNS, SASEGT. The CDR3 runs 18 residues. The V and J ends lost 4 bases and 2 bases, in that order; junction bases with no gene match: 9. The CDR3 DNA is TGTGCCAGCAGTGGGGACAGGGGGCAAGGAGGAGGCAATCAGCCCCAGCATTTT. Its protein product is CASSGDRGQGGGNQPQHF.